This T cell receptor beta chain originates from a study of CD8+ T cells in alopecia areata. This clone was picked up many times. What it binds is unknown. Trimming cost V 0 bases and J 5 bases; bases outside gene matches: 0. Per the germline V gene, CDR1 is SGHTA and CDR2 is FQGTGA. The CDR3 extends over 13 amino acids. Treatment defined: oral pan-JAK inhibitor, 5-10 mg twice daily. Collection of lesional scalp punch biopsies and peripheral blood was performed in alopecia areata patients. The study's findings and limits: The study found tofacitinib significantly decreased scalp clonality and expanded CD8+ clones among the top 100. An increase in clonality over normal scalp was evident in lesional scalp, especially alopecia totalis/universalis. Links between baseline CD8+ expansion and response need larger treated cohorts.

In each case, RNA was isolated and then reverse transcribed into cDNA as the sequencing template. Clones were sequenced by immunoSEQ multiplex PCR, and TCRdb holds only the in-frame ones, with some missing. The table lists under 250,000 clones, around 65% of them singletons, with roughly 1.2% in the top ten. The specimen was CD4+ T cells sorted from blood, collected between weeks 44 and 45, from a patient treated with tofacitinib. The receptor was derived from a human donor with alopecia areata. V is TRBV7-3 and J is TRBJ2-5; 7 bases match TRBD2. CDR3 DNA sequence: TGTGCCAGCAGCTTAACGGGAGGGGAGACCCAGTACTTC. Amino acid sequence: CASSLTGGETQYF.